Shown below are 29 T cell receptor beta chains from a single sample sequenced in a study of shared clonotypes between healthy human individuals. The assay was immunoSEQ multiplex PCR, and TCRdb's table has in-frame clones only and misses some. The sample carries about 2,500,000 clones, around nine tenths recorded once. Sequenced input: naive CD4+ T cells sorted from blood. Subset described: CD45RA+ positively selected. Receptor source: a man between 18 and 29 years old in good health.

V and J are TRBV19 and TRBJ2-3; unclear D gene. V was pared by 6 bases and J by 0 bases, with 7 bases between. This CDR3 is built from 13 residues. The germline V gene has CDR1 LNHDA and CDR2 SQIVND (reference sequence). CDR3 DNA: TGTGCCAGTAGCCCTCCAAGCACAGATACGCAGTATTTT. Amino acid sequence: CASSPPSTDTQYF.

The rearrangement links TRBV5-4 to TRBJ2-2, with D uncertain. Germline V gene lookup returns CDR1 SGHNT and CDR2 YYREEE (reference sequence). The CDR3 is made up of 12 amino acids. V was clipped by 5 bases and J by 2 bases, with 4 bases between them. The CDR3 DNA is TGTGCCAGCAGATTTAACACCGGGGAGCTGTTTTTT. As protein: CASRFNTGELFF.

The chain is built from TRBV7-2 and TRBJ2-7; a weak D match, TRBD2 (7 bases). Trimming took 5 bases from V and 6 from J, leaving 20 bases between them. Germline loops: CDR1 SGHTA, CDR2 FQGNSA. The CDR3 length is 15 residues. In DNA, the CDR3 is TGTGCCAGCAGCCTGGGGGTTGGACAGCGGGGCGAGCAGTACTTC. It encodes CASSLGVGQRGEQYF.

This clone has only a few counts. Other nucleotide sequences in the sample specify the same CDR3. The V call is TRBV19, the J call TRBJ1-6; D may be TRBD1 (5 bases). Trimming took 3 bases from V and 1 from J, leaving 7 bases between them. Germline loops: CDR1 LNHDA, CDR2 SQIVND (reference sequence). This CDR3 is 15 amino acids long. In DNA form, the CDR3 reads TGTGCCAGTAGTATTGGGGCTTCCTATAATTCACCCCTCCACTTT. Its translation: CASSIGASYNSPLHF.

This clone was seen once. The V call is TRBV2, the J call TRBJ1-6, with 7 bases fitting TRBD1. This CDR3 has 15 amino acids. CDR1 and CDR2 from the germline V gene are SNHLY and FYNNEI. Trimming at V came to 6 bases and at J to 5 bases, leaving 7 bases not matched to a gene. The CDR3 protein is CASRARQGNNSPLHF. CDR3 nucleotide sequence: TGTGCCAGCAGAGCTAGACAGGGAAATAATTCACCCCTCCACTTT.

The rearrangement links TRBV7-2 to TRBJ1-2; D perhaps matches TRBD1 (5 bases). With 6 bases removed from V and 0 bases from J, the gap between germline ends came to 14 bases. Per germline, CDR1 SGHTA and CDR2 FQGNSA. This CDR3 is built from 15 residues. DNA for the CDR3: TGTGCCAGCAGTCCAAGACAGAGACCTAACTATGGCTACACCTTC. Amino acid sequence: CASSPRQRPNYGYTF.

The rearrangement joins TRBV18 to TRBJ2-7; possibly TRBD2 for D (6 bases). With 3 bases removed from V and 2 bases from J, the gap between germline ends came to 14 bases. Germline CDR1 and CDR2: KGHSH and LQKENI. This CDR3 has 15 residues. CDR3 in DNA: TGTGCCAGCTCACCCGAACAGCGGGCAACCTACGAGCAGTACTTC. This codes for CASSPEQRATYEQYF.

This clone came up once. The chain recombines TRBV6-4 with TRBJ1-2, with D perhaps TRBD1 (5 bases). The V gene lost 4 bases and the J gene lost 4 bases, with 19 bases spanning the gap. CDR3 length: 16 residues. Germline values: CDR1 MRHNA, CDR2 SNTAGT. The CDR3 loop is CASSASSGQGIYGYTF. In DNA form, the CDR3 reads TGTGCCAGCAGTGCCTCTTCTGGGCAGGGCATCTATGGCTACACCTTC.

CDR3 loop: CASSSSGNTDTQYF. The CDR3 bases are TGTGCCAGCAGTTCAAGCGGGAACACAGATACGCAGTATTTT. The chain joins TRBV6-5 to TRBJ2-3, with 7 bases matching TRBD2. V lost 4 bases to trimming and J lost 2 bases; unmatched junction nucleotides: 3. Germline CDR1 is MNHEY and CDR2 is SVGAGI. The CDR3 runs 14 residues.

This chain joins TRBV30 and TRBJ1-6; no reliable D call. CDR3 length: 14 amino acids. CDR1 is GTSNPN, CDR2 SVGIG, per germline (reference sequence). Trimming removed 2 bases from V and 4 bases from J, with 9 bases in between. CDR3 nucleotides: TGTGCCTGGAGTTCAAGTAGGTATAATTCACCCCTCCACTTT. Its protein product is CAWSSSRYNSPLHF.

This chain links TRBV27 with TRBJ2-7; 10 nucleotides agree with TRBD1. CDR1 and CDR2 from the germline V gene are MNHEY and SMNVEV (reference sequence). The CDR3 covers 16 residues. V trimming: 0 bases; J trimming: 7 bases; junction bases outside the gene matches: 9. The CDR3 region is CASSLSSGTGVGEQYF. DNA of the CDR3: TGTGCCAGCAGTTTATCGTCAGGGACAGGGGTAGGTGAGCAGTACTTC.

The rearrangement links TRBV5-1 to TRBJ1-1; tentatively, D is TRBD1 (5 bases). The CDR3 totals 13 residues. V gave up 2 bases and J gave up 4 bases, with 9 bases separating them. Germline assignment: CDR1 SGHRS and CDR2 YFSETQ. The CDR3 reads CASSLRGATEAFF. The CDR3 coding sequence is TGCGCCAGCAGCTTACGGGGCGCCACTGAAGCTTTCTTT.

The chain has TRBV28 and TRBJ1-1; D ambiguous. Trimming left V 5 bases short and J 4 bases short, with 17 bases between. The CDR3 has 15 residues. Germline CDR1 reads MDHEN; CDR2 reads SYDVKM. The CDR3 spells CASSTSGFWSTEAFF. The CDR3 nucleotides read TGTGCCAGCAGTACCTCGGGGTTTTGGAGCACTGAAGCTTTCTTT.

The gene calls are TRBV7-8 and TRBJ1-4; 8 nucleotides line up with TRBD1. Germline V gives CDR1 SGHVS, CDR2 FQNEAQ. The CDR3 contains 15 residues. The trim removed 5 bases at V and 2 bases at J, leaving 4 bases unmatched. CDR3: CASSTRQGTNEKLFF. The CDR3 DNA follows: TGTGCCAGCAGCACGAGACAGGGGACTAATGAAAAACTGTTTTTT.

The V gene is TRBV7-2, the J gene TRBJ2-2; D tentatively reads TRBD1 or TRBD2 (5 bases each). V gave up 3 bases and J gave up 2 bases, with 13 bases separating them. This CDR3 is 16 amino acids long. The germline V gene has CDR1 SGHTA and CDR2 FQGNSA. CDR3 residues: CASSFSRGGNTGELFF. The CDR3 region has the DNA TGTGCCAGCAGCTTCTCACGGGGCGGCAACACCGGGGAGCTGTTTTTT.

The V call is TRBV5-1, the J call TRBJ2-5, with D maybe TRBD1 (5 bases). The DNA end is more similar to TRBJ2-7, so the J call may be wrong. CDR3 length equals 14 residues. CDR1 and CDR2 (germline): SGHRS, YFSETQ. The CDR3 region has the DNA TGCGCCAGCAGCTCCACGACAGTTACCTACGAGCAGTACTTC. Translating it yields CASSSTTVTYEQYF.

A few counts support this clone. The same CDR3 arises from other DNA sequences in this sample as well. The chain links TRBV9 to TRBJ2-2; tentatively, D is TRBD1 (5 bases). V was clipped by 0 bases and J by 3 bases, with 6 bases between them. CDR3 length equals 14 residues. Germline loops: CDR1 SGDLS, CDR2 YYNGEE. Here the CDR3 reads CASSVGQYTGELFF. The CDR3 DNA reads as TGTGCCAGCAGCGTAGGACAGTACACCGGGGAGCTGTTTTTT.

This sequence joins TRBV5-4 and TRBJ2-1; D not resolved. Germline loops: CDR1 SGHNT, CDR2 YYREEE (reference sequence). This CDR3 has 15 amino acids. Deletions cut 4 bases from V and 0 bases from J, with 11 bases between. The CDR3 region has the DNA TGTGCCAGCAGCCGGTGGGGAAGCTCCTACAATGAGCAGTTCTTC. This encodes CASSRWGSSYNEQFF.

The chain employs TRBV10-1 and TRBJ2-7, with D possibly being TRBD2 (5 bases). There are 15 residues in the CDR3. Trimming removed 0 bases from V and 0 bases from J, with 9 bases in between. Germline V gene data show CDR1 as WNHNN and CDR2 as SYGVQD (reference sequence). The CDR3 region is CASSESRAGSYEQYF. CDR3 in DNA: TGCGCCAGCAGTGAGTCGAGGGCAGGCTCCTACGAGCAGTACTTC.

V usage is TRBV19 and J usage is TRBJ2-3; D is possibly TRBD1 or TRBD2 (5 bases each). The germline CDR1 and CDR2 sequences are LNHDA and SQIVND (reference sequence). Between the trimmed V and J ends, which lost 3 bases and 5 bases, there was a span of 15 bases. The CDR3 is 15 amino acids. In DNA form, the CDR3 reads TGTGCCAGTAGTATCCCGACCCCGGGGCGAGATACGCAGTATTTT. Protein sequence: CASSIPTPGRDTQYF. Complete variable domain (other parts from reference TRBV19 and TRBJ2-3): DGGITQSPKYLFRKEGQNVTLSCEQNLNHDAMYWYRQDPGQGLRLIYYSQIVNDFQKGDIAEGYSVSREKKESFPLTVTSAQKNPTAFYLCASSIPTPGRDTQYFGPGTRLTVL.

The chain uses TRBV28 and TRBJ2-3; D call uncertain. Trimming pared 10 bases from V and 1 base from J, leaving 12 bases between. The CDR3 runs to 13 residues. From germline, CDR1 is MDHEN and CDR2 SYDVKM. The CDR3 loop reads CATLGFGTDTQYF. CDR3 bases: TGTGCCACCCTCGGGTTTGGCACAGATACGCAGTATTTT.

This chain joins TRBV6-5 and TRBJ1-2, with D possibly being TRBD1 (5 bases). Trimming took off 5 bases at V and 4 bases at J, with 14 bases between the two ends. The CDR3 is 14 residues long. Germline V gene data show CDR1 as MNHEY and CDR2 as SVGAGI. CDR3 protein: CASSPTEGLYGYTF. The DNA for the CDR3 is TGTGCCAGCAGTCCCACGGAGGGGCTCTATGGCTACACCTTC.

As regards this clone: Distinct nucleotide sequences in the sample also encode this CDR3. The chain carries TRBV30 and TRBJ1-5; weak D call: TRBD1 (5 bases). Deletions cut 5 bases from V and 2 bases from J, with 10 bases between. CDR1 and CDR2 from the germline V gene are GTSNPN and SVGIG (reference sequence). This CDR3 spans 13 amino acids. CDR3 region: CAWGGSGNQPQHF. In DNA form, the CDR3 reads TGTGCCTGGGGGGGTTCTGGCAATCAGCCCCAGCATTTT.

The chain joins TRBV5-1 to TRBJ2-7; possibly TRBD1 for D (6 bases). Deletions cut 4 bases from V and 0 bases from J, with 17 bases between. Germline CDR1 SGHRS, CDR2 YFSETQ. There are 16 residues in the CDR3. CDR3: CASSAQGTTSSYEQYF. The DNA for the CDR3 is TGCGCCAGCAGCGCACAGGGTACCACGAGCTCCTACGAGCAGTACTTC.

The chain links TRBV18 to TRBJ1-2; possible D gene TRBD1, 5 bases. The germline V gene has CDR1 KGHSH and CDR2 LQKENI. Trimming stripped 0 bases from V and 5 bases from J, with 13 bases between. This CDR3 contains 15 residues. CDR3 coding DNA: TGTGCCAGCTCACCACCGGTCCAATGGGGGTATGGCTACACCTTC. This sequence encodes CASSPPVQWGYGYTF. Variable domain in full (rest from reference TRBV18 and TRBJ1-2): NAGVMQNPRHLVRRRGQEARLRCSPMKGHSHVYWYRQLPEEGLKFMVYLQKENIIDESGMPKERFSAEFPKEGPSILRIQQVVRGDSAAYFCASSPPVQWGYGYTFGSGTRLTVV.

There are a few counts of this clone. This chain connects TRBV6-7 to TRBJ1-6; 7 bases fit TRBD1. TRBV6-7 is annotated as an ORF whose role is uncertain. Trimming cost V 2 bases and J 11 bases; bases outside gene matches: 15. The CDR3 consists of 17 residues. Here the CDR3 reads CASSYARQGGLVTPLHF. CDR3 sequence (DNA): TGTGCCAGCAGTTACGCCCGGCAGGGGGGCCTTGTGACACCCCTCCACTTT.

The chain combines TRBV30 with TRBJ1-1; the D gene is possibly TRBD1 (5 bases). The CDR3 spans 13 residues. Germline assignment: CDR1 GTSNPN and CDR2 SVGIG (reference sequence). Trimming took 6 bases from V and 2 from J, leaving 13 bases between them. This chain's CDR3 is CACARGHNTEAFF. CDR3 DNA: TGTGCCTGCGCCAGAGGACACAACACTGAAGCTTTCTTT.

This clone was observed a single time. The sample has other DNA sequences that encode this CDR3 too. J is TRBJ2-5 and V is TRBV30; unclear D gene. CDR3 size: 13 residues. The V and J ends lost 0 bases and 5 bases respectively, with 10 bases between them. Per the germline V gene, CDR1 is GTSNPN and CDR2 is SVGIG (reference sequence). CDR3 in amino acids: CAWSVLDGETQYF. DNA of the CDR3: TGTGCCTGGAGTGTACTGGACGGCGAGACCCAGTACTTC.

This chain connects TRBV6-8 to TRBJ1-2; unclear D gene. The V and J ends lost 5 bases and 6 bases respectively, with 10 bases between them. This CDR3 has 12 amino acids. Germline lookup yields CDR1 MNHGY and CDR2 SAAAGT. The CDR3, as DNA: TGTGCCAGCAGTCAGAATCGGGATGGCTACACCTTC. This sequence encodes CASSQNRDGYTF.